This T cell receptor beta chain was retrieved from a study of T cell changes during pregnancy in multiple sclerosis. The CDR3 contains 12 residues. Germline assignment: CDR1 MNHEY and CDR2 SVGAGI. V gave up 2 bases and J gave up 7 bases, with 8 bases separating them. Method: immunoSEQ multiplex PCR; TCRdb's copy keeps in-frame clones and lacks some. The sample carries 50,000 or so clones, around 94% recorded once. This specimen consisted of CD4+ T cells from peripheral blood mononuclear cells, obtained in the third trimester of pregnancy. The sequence was obtained from a female donor with multiple sclerosis, enrolled in a pregnancy study. The V and J genes are TRBV6-5 and TRBJ1-2; the D gene is possibly TRBD1 (5 bases). CDR3 residues: CASSYRGTGYTF. The CDR3 nucleotides are TGTGCCAGCAGTTACAGGGGTACTGGCTACACCTTC.